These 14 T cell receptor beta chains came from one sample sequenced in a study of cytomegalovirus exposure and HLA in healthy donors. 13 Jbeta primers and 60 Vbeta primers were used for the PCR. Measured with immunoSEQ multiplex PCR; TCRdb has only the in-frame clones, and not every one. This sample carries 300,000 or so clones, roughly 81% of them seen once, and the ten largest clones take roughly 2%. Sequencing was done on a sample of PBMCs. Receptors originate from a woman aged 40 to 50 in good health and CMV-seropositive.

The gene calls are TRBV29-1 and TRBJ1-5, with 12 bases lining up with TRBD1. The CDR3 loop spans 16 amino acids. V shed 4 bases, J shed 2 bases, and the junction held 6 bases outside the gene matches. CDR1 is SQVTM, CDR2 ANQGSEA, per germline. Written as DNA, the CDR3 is TGCAGCGTTGTGGGGACAGGGGGCGACGGCAATCAGCCCCAGCATTTT. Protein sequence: CSVVGTGGDGNQPQHF.

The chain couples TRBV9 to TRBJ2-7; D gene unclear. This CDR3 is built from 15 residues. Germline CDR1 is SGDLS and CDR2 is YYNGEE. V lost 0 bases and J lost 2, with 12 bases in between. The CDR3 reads CASSVGAEGTYEQYF. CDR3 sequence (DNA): TGTGCCAGCAGCGTAGGGGCCGAAGGCACCTACGAGCAGTACTTC. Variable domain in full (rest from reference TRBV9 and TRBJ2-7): DSGVTQTPKHLITATGQRVTLRCSPRSGDLSVYWYQQSLDQGLQFLIQYYNGEERAKGNILERFSAQQFPDLHSELNLSSLELGDSALYFCASSVGAEGTYEQYFGPGTRLTVT.

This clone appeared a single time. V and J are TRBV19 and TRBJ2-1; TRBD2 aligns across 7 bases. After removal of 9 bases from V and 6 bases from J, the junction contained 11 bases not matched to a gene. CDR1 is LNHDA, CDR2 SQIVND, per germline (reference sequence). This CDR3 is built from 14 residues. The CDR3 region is CASAVAGRINEQFF. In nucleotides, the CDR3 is TGTGCCAGCGCAGTAGCGGGTAGAATCAATGAGCAGTTCTTC.

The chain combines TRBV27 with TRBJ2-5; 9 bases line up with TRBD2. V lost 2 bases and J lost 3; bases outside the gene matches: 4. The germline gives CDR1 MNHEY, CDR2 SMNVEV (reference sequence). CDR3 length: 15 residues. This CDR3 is CASSLRASGKETQYF. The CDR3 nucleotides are TGTGCCAGCAGTTTAAGGGCTAGCGGGAAAGAGACCCAGTACTTC.

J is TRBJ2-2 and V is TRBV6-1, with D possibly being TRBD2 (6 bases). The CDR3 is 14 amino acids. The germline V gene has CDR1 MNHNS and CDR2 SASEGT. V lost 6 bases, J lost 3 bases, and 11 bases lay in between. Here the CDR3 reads CASRRRADTGELFF. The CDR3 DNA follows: TGTGCCAGCAGAAGGAGGGCAGACACCGGGGAGCTGTTTTTT.

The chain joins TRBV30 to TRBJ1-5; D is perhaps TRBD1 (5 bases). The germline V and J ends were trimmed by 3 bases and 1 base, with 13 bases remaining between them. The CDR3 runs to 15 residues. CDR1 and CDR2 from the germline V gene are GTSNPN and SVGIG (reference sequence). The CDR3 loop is CAWRRAGVSNQPQHF. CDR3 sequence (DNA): TGTGCCTGGAGACGGGCGGGGGTGAGCAATCAGCCCCAGCATTTT.

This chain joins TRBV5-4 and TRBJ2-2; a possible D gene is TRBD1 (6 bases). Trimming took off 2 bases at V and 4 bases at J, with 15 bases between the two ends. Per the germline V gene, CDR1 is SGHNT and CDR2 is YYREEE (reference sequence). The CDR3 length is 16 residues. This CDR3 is CASSLPGHRGTGELFF. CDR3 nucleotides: TGTGCCAGCAGCTTACCGGGACATAGGGGCACCGGGGAGCTGTTTTTT.

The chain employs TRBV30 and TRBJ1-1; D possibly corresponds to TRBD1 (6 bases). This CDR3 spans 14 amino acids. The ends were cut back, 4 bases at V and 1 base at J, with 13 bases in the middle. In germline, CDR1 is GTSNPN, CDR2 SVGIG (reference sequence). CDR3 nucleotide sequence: TGTGCCTGGACGTACGGGGGGCGGAACACTGAAGCTTTCTTT. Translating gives CAWTYGGRNTEAFF.

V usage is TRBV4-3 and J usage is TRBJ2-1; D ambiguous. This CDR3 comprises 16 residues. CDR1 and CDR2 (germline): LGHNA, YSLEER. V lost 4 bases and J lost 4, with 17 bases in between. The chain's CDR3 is CASSPIISDGYNEQFF. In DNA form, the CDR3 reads TGCGCCAGCAGCCCAATTATCAGCGACGGGTACAATGAGCAGTTCTTC.

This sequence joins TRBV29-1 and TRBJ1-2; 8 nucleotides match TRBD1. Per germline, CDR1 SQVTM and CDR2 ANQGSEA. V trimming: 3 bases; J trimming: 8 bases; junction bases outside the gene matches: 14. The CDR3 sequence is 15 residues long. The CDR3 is CSVEPTTTGTGGYTF. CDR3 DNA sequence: TGCAGCGTTGAGCCCACTACCACAGGGACAGGCGGCTACACCTTC.

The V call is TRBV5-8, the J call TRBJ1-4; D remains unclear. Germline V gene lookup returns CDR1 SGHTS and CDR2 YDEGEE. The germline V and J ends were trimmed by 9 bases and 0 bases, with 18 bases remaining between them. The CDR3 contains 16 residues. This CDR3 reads CATTPGRSTTNEKLFF. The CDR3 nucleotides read TGTGCCACCACTCCGGGTCGCTCTACAACTAATGAAAAACTGTTTTTT.

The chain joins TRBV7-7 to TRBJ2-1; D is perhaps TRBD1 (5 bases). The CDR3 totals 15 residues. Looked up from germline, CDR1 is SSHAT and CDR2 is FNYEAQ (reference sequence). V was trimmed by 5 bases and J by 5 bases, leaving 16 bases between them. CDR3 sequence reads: CASSPEWGPDNEQFF. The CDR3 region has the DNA TGTGCCAGCAGCCCTGAGTGGGGCCCAGACAATGAGCAGTTCTTC.

The CDR3 nucleotides are TGTGCCAGCAGTGAAGTGCTCCGGGGAGGGCCGGATGAGCAGTTCTTC. This codes for CASSEVLRGGPDEQFF. The chain carries TRBV6-1 and TRBJ2-1, with 7 bases matching TRBD2. Germline V gene sequence: CDR1 MNHNS, CDR2 SASEGT. V shed 1 base and J 8 bases; nucleotides not matched to a gene: 11. The CDR3 has 16 amino acids.

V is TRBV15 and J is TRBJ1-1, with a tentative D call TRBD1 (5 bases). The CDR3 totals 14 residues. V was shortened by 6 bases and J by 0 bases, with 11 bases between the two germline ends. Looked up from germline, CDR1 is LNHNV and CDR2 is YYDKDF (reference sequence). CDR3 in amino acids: CATSFDRMNTEAFF. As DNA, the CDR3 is TGTGCCACCAGTTTCGACAGAATGAACACTGAAGCTTTCTTT.